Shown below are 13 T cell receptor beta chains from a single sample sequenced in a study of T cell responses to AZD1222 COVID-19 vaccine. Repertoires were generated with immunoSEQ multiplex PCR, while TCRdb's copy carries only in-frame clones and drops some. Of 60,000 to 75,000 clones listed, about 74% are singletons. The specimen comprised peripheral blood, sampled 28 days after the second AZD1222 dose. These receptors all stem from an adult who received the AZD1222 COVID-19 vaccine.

The CDR3 DNA sequence: TGTGCCAGCAGCCTTTTTGGAGACAATCAGCCCCAGCATTTT. Protein: CASSLFGDNQPQHF. The chain is built from TRBV5-4 and TRBJ1-5; D not certain. Germline CDR1 is SGHNT and CDR2 is YYREEE (reference sequence). The CDR3 covers 14 residues. Trimming took 4 bases from V and 3 from J, leaving 11 bases between them. The full variable domain, completed using reference TRBV5-4 and TRBJ1-5, is ETGVTQSPTHLIKTRGQQVTLRCSSQSGHNTVSWYQQALGQGPQFIFQYYREEENGRGNFPPRFSGLQFPNYSSELNVNALELDDSALYLCASSLFGDNQPQHFGDGTRLSIL.

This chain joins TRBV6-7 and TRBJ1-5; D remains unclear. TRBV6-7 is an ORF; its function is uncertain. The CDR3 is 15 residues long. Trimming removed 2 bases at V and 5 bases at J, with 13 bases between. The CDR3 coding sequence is TGTGCCAGCAGTTACCCCCCGGACCCCCATCAGCCCCAGCATTTT. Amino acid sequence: CASSYPPDPHQPQHF.

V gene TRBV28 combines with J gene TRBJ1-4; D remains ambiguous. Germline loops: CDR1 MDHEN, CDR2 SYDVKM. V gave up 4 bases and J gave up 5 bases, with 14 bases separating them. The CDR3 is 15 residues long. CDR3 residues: CASSSAPLQNEKLFF. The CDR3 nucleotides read TGTGCCAGCAGTTCCGCCCCCCTCCAAAATGAAAAACTGTTTTTT.

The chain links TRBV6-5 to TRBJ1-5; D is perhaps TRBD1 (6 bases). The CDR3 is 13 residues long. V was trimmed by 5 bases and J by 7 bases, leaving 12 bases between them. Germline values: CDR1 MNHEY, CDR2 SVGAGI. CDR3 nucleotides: TGTGCCAGCAGTCCCCAGGGACAACAGCCCCAGCATTTT. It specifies CASSPQGQQPQHF.

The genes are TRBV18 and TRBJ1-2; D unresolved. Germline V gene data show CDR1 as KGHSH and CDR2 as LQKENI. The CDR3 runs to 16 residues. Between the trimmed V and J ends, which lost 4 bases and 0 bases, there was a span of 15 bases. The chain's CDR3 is CASSLGAPSANYGYTF. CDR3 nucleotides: TGTGCCAGCTCACTGGGTGCTCCCTCAGCTAACTATGGCTACACCTTC.

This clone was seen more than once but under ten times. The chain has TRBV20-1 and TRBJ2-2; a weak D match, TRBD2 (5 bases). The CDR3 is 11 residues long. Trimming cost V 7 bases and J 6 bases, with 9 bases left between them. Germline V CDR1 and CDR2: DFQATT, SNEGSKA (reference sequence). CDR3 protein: CSVPGSGELFF. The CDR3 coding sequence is TGCAGTGTACCGGGGTCCGGGGAGCTGTTTTTT.

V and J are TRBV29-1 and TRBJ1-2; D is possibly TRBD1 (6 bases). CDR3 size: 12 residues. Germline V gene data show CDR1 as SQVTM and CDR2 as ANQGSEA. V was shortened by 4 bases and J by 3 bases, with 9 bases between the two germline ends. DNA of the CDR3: TGCAGCGTTGCCGGACAGCACTATGGCTACACCTTC. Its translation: CSVAGQHYGYTF. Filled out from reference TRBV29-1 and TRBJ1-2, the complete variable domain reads SAVISQKPSRDICQRGTSLTIQCQVDSQVTMMFWYRQQPGQSLTLIATANQGSEATYESGFVIDKFPISRPNLTFSTLTVSNMSPEDSSIYLCSVAGQHYGYTFGSGTRLTVV.

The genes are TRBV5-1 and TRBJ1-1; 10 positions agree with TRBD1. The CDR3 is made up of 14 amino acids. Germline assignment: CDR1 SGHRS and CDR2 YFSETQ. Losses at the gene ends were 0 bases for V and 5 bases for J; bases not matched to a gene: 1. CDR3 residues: CASSLGTGGTEAFF. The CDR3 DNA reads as TGCGCCAGCAGCTTGGGGACAGGGGGAACTGAAGCTTTCTTT.

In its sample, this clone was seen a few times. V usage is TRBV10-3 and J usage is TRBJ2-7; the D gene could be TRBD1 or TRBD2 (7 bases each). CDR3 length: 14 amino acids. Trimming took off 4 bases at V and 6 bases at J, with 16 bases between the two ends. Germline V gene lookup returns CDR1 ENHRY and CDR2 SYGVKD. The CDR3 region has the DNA TGTGCCATCAGTGTTGCAGGGGGGGATCGCGAGCAGTACTTC. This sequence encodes CAISVAGGDREQYF.

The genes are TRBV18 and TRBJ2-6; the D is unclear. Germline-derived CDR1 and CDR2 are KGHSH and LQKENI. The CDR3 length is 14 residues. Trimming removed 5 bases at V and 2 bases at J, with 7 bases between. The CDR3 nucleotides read TGTGCCAGCTCAGACCCCCCTGGGGCCAACGTCCTGACTTTC. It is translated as CASSDPPGANVLTF.

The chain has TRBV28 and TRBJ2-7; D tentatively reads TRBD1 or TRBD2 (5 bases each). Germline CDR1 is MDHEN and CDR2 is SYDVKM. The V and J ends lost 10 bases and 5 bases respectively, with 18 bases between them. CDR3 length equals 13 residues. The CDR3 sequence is CATTGQGIHEQYF. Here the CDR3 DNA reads TGTGCCACCACGGGGCAGGGTATCCACGAGCAGTACTTC.

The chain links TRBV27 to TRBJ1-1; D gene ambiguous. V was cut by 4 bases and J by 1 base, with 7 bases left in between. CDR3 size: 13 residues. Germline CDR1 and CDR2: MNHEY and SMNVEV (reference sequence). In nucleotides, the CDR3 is TGTGCCAGCAGTTATGCAGGGAACACTGAAGCTTTCTTT. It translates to CASSYAGNTEAFF.

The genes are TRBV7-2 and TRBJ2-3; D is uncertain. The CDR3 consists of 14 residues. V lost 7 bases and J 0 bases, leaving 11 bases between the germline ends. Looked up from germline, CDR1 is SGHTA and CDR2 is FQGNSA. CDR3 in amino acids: CASTLRSSTDTQYF. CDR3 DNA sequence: TGTGCCAGCACCCTCAGGAGCAGCACAGATACGCAGTATTTT.